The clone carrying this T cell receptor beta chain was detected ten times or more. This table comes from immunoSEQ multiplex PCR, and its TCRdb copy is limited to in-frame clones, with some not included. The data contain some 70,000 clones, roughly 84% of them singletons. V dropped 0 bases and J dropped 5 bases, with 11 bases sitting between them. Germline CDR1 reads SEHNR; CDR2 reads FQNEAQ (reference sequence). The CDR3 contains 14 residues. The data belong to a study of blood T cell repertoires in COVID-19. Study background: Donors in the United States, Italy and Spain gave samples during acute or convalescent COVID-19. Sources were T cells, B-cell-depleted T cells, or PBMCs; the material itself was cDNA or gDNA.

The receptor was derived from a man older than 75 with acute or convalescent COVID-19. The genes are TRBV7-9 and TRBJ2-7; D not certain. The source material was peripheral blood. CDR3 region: CASSLAAYINEQYF. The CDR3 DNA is TGTGCCAGCAGCTTAGCGGCTTACATTAACGAGCAGTACTTC. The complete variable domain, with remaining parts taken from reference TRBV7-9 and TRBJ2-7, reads DTGVSQNPRHKITKRGQNVTFRCDPISEHNRLYWYRQTLGQGPEFLTYFQNEAQLEKSRLLSDRFSAERPKGSFSTLEIQRTEQGDSAMYLCASSLAAYINEQYFGPGTRLTVT.